The clone carrying this TCR beta chain was detected ten times or more. Its antigen is not identified. The data derive from a study of T cells after yellow fever vaccination. Turning to the study itself: Fractions low in cell number were prepared with SMART-Seq v4 Ultra Low Input.

The germline gives CDR1 SGHRS, CDR2 YFSETQ. With 8 bases clipped from V and 7 bases from J, the junction kept 11 bases outside the gene matches. The CDR3 sequence is 13 residues long. Study results and limitations: Highly abundant clonotypes carried over from the bulk population could end up in FACS-sorted repertoires as contaminants. Most clones from primary vaccination were detected again post-booster (roughly 96% CD4, about 88% CD8).

TCRdb redid the calling of the 5' RACE reads with MiXCR, one entry per CDR3 protein. The data contain some 240,000 distinct CDR3 sequences, around 4.9% of them singletons. The chain is built from TRBV5-1 and TRBJ1-2, with 7 bases fitting TRBD1. The input for sequencing was CD4+ T cells sorted from PBMCs, taken on the day of the yellow fever booster vaccination. This clonotype originated in a man aged 18 to 29 who received the YFV17D yellow fever vaccine. The CDR3 nucleotides are TGCGCCAGACCGGGACAGACCGGAGGTGGCTACACCTTC. This sequence encodes CARPGQTGGGYTF.